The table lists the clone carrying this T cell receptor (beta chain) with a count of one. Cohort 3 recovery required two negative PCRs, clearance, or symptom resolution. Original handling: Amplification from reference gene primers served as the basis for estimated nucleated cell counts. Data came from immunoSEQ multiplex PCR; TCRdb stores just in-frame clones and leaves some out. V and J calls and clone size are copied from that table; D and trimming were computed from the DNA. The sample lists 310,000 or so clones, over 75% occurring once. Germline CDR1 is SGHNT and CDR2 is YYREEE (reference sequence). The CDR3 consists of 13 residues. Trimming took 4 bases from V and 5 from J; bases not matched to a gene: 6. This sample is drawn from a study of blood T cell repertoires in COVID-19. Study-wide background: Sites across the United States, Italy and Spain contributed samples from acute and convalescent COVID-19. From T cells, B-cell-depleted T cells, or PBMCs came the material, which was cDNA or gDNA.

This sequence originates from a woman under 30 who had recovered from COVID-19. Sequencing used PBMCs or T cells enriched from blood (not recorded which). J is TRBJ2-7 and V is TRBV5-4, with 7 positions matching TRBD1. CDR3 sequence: CASSRPGTDEQYF. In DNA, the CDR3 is TGTGCCAGCAGCCGTCCCGGGACAGACGAGCAGTACTTC.